The rows below give T cell receptor beta chains drawn from one sample of a study of cytomegalovirus exposure and HLA in healthy donors. This table comes from immunoSEQ multiplex PCR, and its TCRdb copy is limited to in-frame clones, with some not included. The repertoire holds roughly 97,000 clones, with around 79% as singletons. Sequencing was carried out using PBMCs. These receptors came from a man in his fifties or sixties in good health and CMV-seropositive. Both conserved end residues are part of each CDR3. The D gene is left open where the match is weak. A row's size may be missing; if present it is once, few, many or a size class.

D,size,length,V,J,DNA,CDR3
TRBD1,.,15,TRBV5-1,TRBJ2-7,TGCGCCAGCAGCTTCAGCAGGGGGCAATCCATCGAGCAGTACTTC,CASSFSRGQSIEQYF
TRBD1,.,11,TRBV29-1,TRBJ1-2,TGCAGCGCGCCGACAGGGACGGGCTACACCTTC,CSAPTGTGYTF
TRBD2,.,18,TRBV14,TRBJ2-1,TGTGCCAGCAGCCAAGTGACTAGCGGGGATATCGGGCCCAATGAGCAGTTCTTC,CASSQVTSGDIGPNEQFF
TRBD2,.,15,TRBV6-5,TRBJ2-3,TGTGCCAGCAGTGCGACTAGCGGGGGGCCAGATACGCAGTATTTT,CASSATSGGPDTQYF
.,.,15,TRBV7-9,TRBJ2-7,TGTTCCAGCAGTTGGCGGACAGTGAGCTCCTACGAGCAGTACTTC,CSSSWRTVSSYEQYF
.,.,13,TRBV27,TRBJ1-1,TGTGCCAGCAGTCAGGAGGGTCTCGCTGAAGCTTTCTTT,CASSQEGLAEAFF
TRBD1,.,14,TRBV28,TRBJ1-6,TGTGCCAGCAGTTTGGGGACAGGGAATTCACCCCTCCACTTT,CASSLGTGNSPLHF
TRBD1,.,16,TRBV6-6,TRBJ1-5,TGTGCCAGCAGTTCACGGACAGGGGGGGATAGGCAGCCCCAGCATTTT,CASSSRTGGDRQPQHF
.,.,15,TRBV5-1,TRBJ2-7,TGCGCCAGCAGCTTGGCCGGCGGCACCTCCTACGAGCAGTACTTC,CASSLAGGTSYEQYF
.,.,16,TRBV28,TRBJ1-2,TGTGCCAGCGAAAACCCTCAAGGGCAGGGAGGTATGGGATACACCTTC,CASENPQGQGGMGYTF
.,.,15,TRBV18,TRBJ2-1,TGTGCCAGCTCACCCAGGGAAATAGCCTACAATGAGCAGTTCTTC,CASSPREIAYNEQFF
.,few,14,TRBV28,TRBJ2-6,TGTGCCAGCAGTTTATACTCTGCGGCCAACGTCCTGACTTTC,CASSLYSAANVLTF
.,few,15,TRBV4-1,TRBJ1-5,TGCGCCAGCAGCCCCCAACTAACGGGCAATCAGCCCCAGCATTTT,CASSPQLTGNQPQHF
.,.,14,TRBV7-6,TRBJ1-6,TGTGCCAGCAGCTTAAAACAGGGAAATTCACCCCTCCACTTT,CASSLKQGNSPLHF
TRBD2,.,14,TRBV11-2,TRBJ2-2,TGTGCCAGCAGCAACCCTAGCGGCCCCGGGGAGCTGTTTTTT,CASSNPSGPGELFF
TRBD2,.,17,TRBV2,TRBJ2-3,TGTGCCAGCACCAACGGGGGACTAGCGGGGGGAACAGATACGCAGTATTTT,CASTNGGLAGGTDTQYF
.,few,11,TRBV7-9,TRBJ2-5,TGTGCCAGCAGCTTAGAGGGAGGCCAGTACTTC,CASSLEGGQYF
.,.,14,TRBV27,TRBJ2-3,TGTGCCAGCAGTTTATCGAGGGGCACAGATACGCAGTATTTT,CASSLSRGTDTQYF
.,few,15,TRBV5-1,TRBJ1-3,TGCGCCAGCAGCGCCGGGACACTCGTTGGAAACACCATATATTTT,CASSAGTLVGNTIYF
.,.,17,TRBV5-1,TRBJ1-3,TGCGCCAGCAGCCCGGGATGGACGGAATCAGTTGGAAACACCATATATTTT,CASSPGWTESVGNTIYF
.,.,12,TRBV7-9,TRBJ2-1,TGTGCTAACGGGGGGCTCCGAGATGAGCAGTTCTTC,CANGGLRDEQFF
.,.,17,TRBV18,TRBJ1-3,TGTGCCAGCTCACCAATAGCGGGGCCAGCCTCTGGAAACACCATATATTTT,CASSPIAGPASGNTIYF
.,.,13,TRBV6-5,TRBJ2-1,TGTGCCAGCAGGAGGGTTGGGGTTGGTGAGCAGTTCTTC,CASRRVGVGEQFF